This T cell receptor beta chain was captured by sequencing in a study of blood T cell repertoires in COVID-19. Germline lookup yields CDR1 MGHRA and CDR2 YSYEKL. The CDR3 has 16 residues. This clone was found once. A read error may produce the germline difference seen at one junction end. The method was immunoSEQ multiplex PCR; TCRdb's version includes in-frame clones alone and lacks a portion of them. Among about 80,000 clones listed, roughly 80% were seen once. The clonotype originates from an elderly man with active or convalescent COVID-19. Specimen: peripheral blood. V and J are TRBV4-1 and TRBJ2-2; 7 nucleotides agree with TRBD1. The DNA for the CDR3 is TGCGCCAGCACCCAAGATGAGGACAGGTTCACCGGGGAGCTGTTTTTT. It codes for CASTQDEDRFTGELFF.